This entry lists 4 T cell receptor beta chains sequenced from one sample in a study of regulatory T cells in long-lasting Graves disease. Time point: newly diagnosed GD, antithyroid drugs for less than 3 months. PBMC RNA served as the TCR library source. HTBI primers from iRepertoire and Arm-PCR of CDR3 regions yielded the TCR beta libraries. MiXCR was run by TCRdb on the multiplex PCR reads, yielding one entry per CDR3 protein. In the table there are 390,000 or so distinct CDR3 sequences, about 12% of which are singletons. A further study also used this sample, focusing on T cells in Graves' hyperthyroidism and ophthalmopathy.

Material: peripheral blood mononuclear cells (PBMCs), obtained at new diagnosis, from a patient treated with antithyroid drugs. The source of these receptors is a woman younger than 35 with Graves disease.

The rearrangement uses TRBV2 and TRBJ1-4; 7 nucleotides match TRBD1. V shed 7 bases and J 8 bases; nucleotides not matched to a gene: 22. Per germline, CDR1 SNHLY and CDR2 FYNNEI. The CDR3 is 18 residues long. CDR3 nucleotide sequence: TGTGCCAGCACACGGGCGGGGGATTTAGGGGGCGCATTGGAAAAACTGTTTTTT. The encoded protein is CASTRAGDLGGALEKLFF.

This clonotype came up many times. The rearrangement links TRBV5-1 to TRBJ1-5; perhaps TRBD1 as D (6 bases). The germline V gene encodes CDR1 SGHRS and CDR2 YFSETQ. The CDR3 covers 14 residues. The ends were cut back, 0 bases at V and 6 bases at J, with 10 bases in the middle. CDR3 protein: CASSLAAGAQPQHF. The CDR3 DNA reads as TGCGCCAGCAGCTTGGCGGCAGGGGCTCAGCCCCAGCATTTT.

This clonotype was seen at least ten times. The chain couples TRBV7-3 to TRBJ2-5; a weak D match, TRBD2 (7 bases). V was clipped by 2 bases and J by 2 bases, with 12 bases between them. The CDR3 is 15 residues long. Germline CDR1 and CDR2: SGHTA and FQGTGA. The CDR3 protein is CASSLGGALQETQYF. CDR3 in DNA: TGTGCCAGCAGCTTAGGGGGGGCGCTGCAAGAGACCCAGTACTTC.

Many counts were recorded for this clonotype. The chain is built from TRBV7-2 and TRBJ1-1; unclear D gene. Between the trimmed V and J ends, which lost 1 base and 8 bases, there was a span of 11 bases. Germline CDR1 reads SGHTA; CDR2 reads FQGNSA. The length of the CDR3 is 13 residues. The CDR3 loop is CASSLEGISEAFF. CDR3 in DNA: TGTGCCAGCAGCTTAGAAGGGATTTCGGAAGCTTTCTTT.